The 5 T cell receptor beta chains below come from one sample, sequenced in a study of CD8+ T cells in alopecia areata. Extraction and reverse transcription of RNA yielded cDNA as the sequencing template. TCRdb's table, derived via immunoSEQ multiplex PCR, lists solely in-frame clones and lacks some. The data contain about 160,000 clones, 75% to 90% of them singletons. This material consisted of CD8+ T cells sorted from blood, taken at week 0. The receptors were sampled from a human donor with alopecia areata.

This chain connects TRBV27 to TRBJ2-6; D is unresolved. CDR1 MNHEY and CDR2 SMNVEV come from the germline V gene (reference sequence). This CDR3 contains 14 residues. Trimming removed 5 bases at V and 3 bases at J, with 8 bases between. The chain's CDR3 is CASSTVFGANVLTF. CDR3 nucleotides: TGTGCCAGCAGTACGGTTTTTGGGGCCAACGTCCTGACTTTC.

Regarding this clone: The junction does not match germline at one end; this may be a read error. The chain carries TRBV7-2 and TRBJ2-2; D might be TRBD1 (5 bases). Looked up from germline, CDR1 is SGHTA and CDR2 is FQGNSA. The length of the CDR3 is 15 residues. CDR3 coding DNA: TGTGCCGGCAGCTTGGTATCGCAAGGGGCCGGGGAGCTGTTTTTT. This codes for CAGSLVSQGAGELFF.

This sequence joins TRBV30 and TRBJ2-2; D may be TRBD2 (5 bases). Trimming removed 5 bases at V and 1 base at J, with 5 bases between. Germline loops: CDR1 GTSNPN, CDR2 SVGIG (reference sequence). The CDR3 has 12 amino acids. The CDR3 loop is CAWGRNTGELFF. As DNA, the CDR3 is TGTGCCTGGGGGAGGAACACCGGGGAGCTGTTTTTT.

The genes are TRBV27 and TRBJ1-2; D gene uncertain. CDR3 length: 13 amino acids. The germline V and J ends were trimmed by 7 bases and 1 base, with 10 bases remaining between them. Germline V gives CDR1 MNHEY, CDR2 SMNVEV (reference sequence). The CDR3 nucleotides read TGTGCCAGCACCGCCGGTATTAACTATGGCTACACCTTC. Translated: CASTAGINYGYTF.

The rearrangement links TRBV7-9 to TRBJ2-7; the D gene could be TRBD1 or TRBD2 (5 bases each). This CDR3 spans 13 amino acids. V was trimmed by 5 bases and J by 3 bases, leaving 11 bases between them. Germline V gene lookup returns CDR1 SEHNR and CDR2 FQNEAQ (reference sequence). DNA for the CDR3: TGTGCCAGCAGCCCAAGGGACGGCTACGAGCAGTACTTC. Translating gives CASSPRDGYEQYF.